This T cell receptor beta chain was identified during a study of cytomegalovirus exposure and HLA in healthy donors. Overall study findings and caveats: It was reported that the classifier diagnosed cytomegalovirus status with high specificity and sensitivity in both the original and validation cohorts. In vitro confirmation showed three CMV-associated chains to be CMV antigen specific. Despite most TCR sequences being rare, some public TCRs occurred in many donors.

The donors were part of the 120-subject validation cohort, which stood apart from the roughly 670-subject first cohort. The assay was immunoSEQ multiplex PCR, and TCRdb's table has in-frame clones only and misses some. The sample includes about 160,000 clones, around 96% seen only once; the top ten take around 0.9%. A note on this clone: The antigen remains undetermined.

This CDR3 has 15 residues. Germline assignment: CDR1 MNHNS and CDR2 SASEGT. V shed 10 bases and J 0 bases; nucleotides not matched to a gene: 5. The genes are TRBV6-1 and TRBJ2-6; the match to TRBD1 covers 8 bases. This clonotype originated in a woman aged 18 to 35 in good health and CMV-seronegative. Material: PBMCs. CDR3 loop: CANGQGTSGANVLTF. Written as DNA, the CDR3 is TGTGCCAACGGACAGGGAACCTCTGGGGCCAACGTCCTGACTTTC.